A single sample gave rise to the 27 T cell receptor beta chains below, sequenced in a study of neurological immune-mediated disorders. TCRdb reprocessed the 5' RACE reads with MiXCR, giving one entry per CDR3 protein. The sample lists 50,000 to 80,000 distinct CDR3 sequences, 4.5% to 5.5% seen once, with 6.9% in the top ten. Sample: PBMCs. These receptor sequences come from a man under 40 with multiple sclerosis.

This clonotype was seen repeatedly, ten times or more. The chain uses TRBV6-5 and TRBJ2-1, with D perhaps TRBD2 (6 bases). V was pared by 2 bases and J by 8 bases, with 13 bases between. Germline V gives CDR1 MNHEY, CDR2 SVGAGI. The CDR3 has 14 residues. CDR3 loop: CASSYMSGDDEQFF. CDR3 in DNA: TGTGCCAGCAGTTACATGTCGGGGGACGATGAGCAGTTCTTC.

In its sample, this clonotype was seen many times. V is TRBV12-3 or TRBV12-4 and J is TRBJ2-7; possibly TRBD1 for D (5 bases). The CDR3 is made up of 14 amino acids. V was trimmed by 3 bases and J by 5 bases, leaving 14 bases between them. CDR3 nucleotide sequence: TGTGCCAGCAGTTTCCTGGGTTCAGGGAACGAGCAGTACTTC. Residues: CASSFLGSGNEQYF.

This clonotype appeared many times. The V and J genes are TRBV20-1 and TRBJ2-1; TRBD2 agrees at 10 bases. V gave up 5 bases and J gave up 6 bases; unmatched junction bases: 10. This CDR3 has 15 amino acids. Germline V gene lookup returns CDR1 DFQATT and CDR2 SNEGSKA (reference sequence). CDR3 region: CSARDSRTSGNEQFF. The CDR3 nucleotides are TGCAGTGCTCGGGACAGTAGGACTAGCGGCAATGAGCAGTTCTTC.

This clonotype was seen many times. For the CDR3, the DNA is TGTGCCAGCAGTTTAGGGGTGGAGCCCCAGCATTTT. It encodes CASSLGVEPQHF. This sequence joins TRBV12-3 or TRBV12-4 and TRBJ1-5; D is unclear. The CDR3 is made up of 12 amino acids. The V and J ends lost 1 base and 8 bases respectively, with 6 bases between them.

This sequence joins TRBV20-1 and TRBJ2-1, with D perhaps matching TRBD1 or TRBD2 (5 bases each). The germline gives CDR1 DFQATT, CDR2 SNEGSKA (reference sequence). CDR3 length: 15 residues. The V and J ends lost 1 base and 10 bases respectively, with 20 bases between them. The CDR3 spells CSARVLRDAPREQFF. The CDR3 DNA reads TGCAGTGCTAGAGTATTACGGGACGCCCCTAGGGAGCAGTTCTTC.

This clonotype appeared many times. This chain joins TRBV5-1 and TRBJ1-1; possible D gene TRBD1, 5 bases. Trimming took off 2 bases at V and 1 base at J, with 15 bases between the two ends. There are 16 residues in the CDR3. The germline CDR1 and CDR2 sequences are SGHRS and YFSETQ. The CDR3 DNA reads TGCGCCAGCAGCTTAGCAGTATCGACAGAGAACACTGAAGCTTTCTTT. Its translation: CASSLAVSTENTEAFF.

The table lists this clonotype with many counts. This chain connects TRBV10-3 to TRBJ1-1; the D is unclear. This CDR3 comprises 11 residues. Per germline, CDR1 ENHRY and CDR2 SYGVKD. Trimming took 7 bases from V and 3 from J, leaving 6 bases between them. CDR3: CAIKGHTEAFF. The CDR3 DNA follows: TGTGCCATCAAAGGCCACACTGAAGCTTTCTTT.

In this sample, this clonotype turned up many times. The chain carries TRBV7-9 and TRBJ2-4; 7 nucleotides align to TRBD1. The germline V gene encodes CDR1 SEHNR and CDR2 FQNEAQ (reference sequence). V trimming: 3 bases; J trimming: 2 bases; junction bases outside the gene matches: 7. The CDR3 extends over 16 amino acids. CDR3 protein: CASSFWTGETKNIQYF. The DNA of the CDR3 is TGTGCCAGCAGCTTCTGGACAGGTGAAACCAAAAACATTCAGTACTTC.

This clonotype came up many times. V is TRBV5-1 and J is TRBJ2-5; no reliable D call. Trimming cost V 0 bases and J 1 base, with 7 bases left between them. The CDR3 totals 14 residues. From germline, CDR1 is SGHRS and CDR2 YFSETQ. CDR3: CASSLEGFQETQYF. The CDR3 bases are TGCGCCAGCAGCTTGGAGGGATTCCAAGAGACCCAGTACTTC. The whole variable domain, filled in from reference TRBV5-1 and TRBJ2-5, reads KAGVTQTPRYLIKTRGQQVTLSCSPISGHRSVSWYQQTPGQGLQFLFEYFSETQRNKGNFPGRFSGRQFSNSRSEMNVSTLELGDSALYLCASSLEGFQETQYFGPGTRLLVL.

This clonotype was detected only a few times. The chain has TRBV4-1 and TRBJ1-1; D gene unclear. The V end was cut by 5 bases, the J end by 0 bases, with 10 bases between. The CDR3 spans 14 residues. Germline V gene lookup returns CDR1 MGHRA and CDR2 YSYEKL. CDR3 residues: CASSTRKMNTEAFF. In nucleotides, the CDR3 is TGCGCCAGCAGCACCAGAAAGATGAACACTGAAGCTTTCTTT.

This clonotype appeared a few times. The V and J genes are TRBV10-2 and TRBJ1-1; weak D call: TRBD1 (5 bases). V lost 2 bases to trimming and J lost 0 bases, with 13 bases between them. The CDR3 sequence is 16 residues long. Germline CDR1 and CDR2: WSHSY and SAAADI. CDR3 DNA: TGCGCCAGCAGTGAGACATTAGGGGCGGTGAACACTGAAGCTTTCTTT. Translating gives CASSETLGAVNTEAFF.

The gene calls are TRBV24-1 and TRBJ2-3; D gene unclear. The germline V gene has CDR1 KGHDR and CDR2 SFDVKD. The V end was cut by 2 bases, the J end by 2 bases, with 10 bases between. The CDR3 extends over 15 amino acids. The CDR3 loop reads CATSDWARNTDTQYF. The CDR3 region has the DNA TGTGCCACCAGTGATTGGGCGAGGAACACAGATACGCAGTATTTT.

This clonotype was observed many times. The rearrangement links TRBV4-1 to TRBJ2-3; the D is unclear. Looked up from germline, CDR1 is MGHRA and CDR2 is YSYEKL. The CDR3 is 14 residues long. The V gene lost 0 bases and the J gene lost 6 bases, with 10 bases spanning the gap. The CDR3 is CASSQDNNVDTQYF. The CDR3 DNA reads TGCGCCAGCAGCCAAGATAATAATGTCGATACGCAGTATTTT.

This chain connects TRBV7-9 to TRBJ2-7; D gene uncertain. The CDR3 contains 16 residues. Germline loops: CDR1 SEHNR, CDR2 FQNEAQ (reference sequence). Trimming removed 1 base from V and 4 bases from J, with 17 bases in between. The CDR3 loop reads CASSLVPFPEGYEQYF. In DNA, the CDR3 is TGTGCCAGCAGCTTAGTCCCCTTCCCAGAAGGTTACGAGCAGTACTTC.

This clonotype was detected only a few times. The J gene is TRBJ1-1, the V gene TRBV5-1, with D perhaps TRBD1 (6 bases). Germline CDR1 reads SGHRS; CDR2 reads YFSETQ. V lost 4 bases, J lost 5 bases, and 18 bases lay in between. This CDR3 spans 15 amino acids. CDR3: CASSPDRTAGTEAFF. DNA for the CDR3: TGCGCCAGCAGCCCAGACCGGACAGCGGGGACTGAAGCTTTCTTT.

In this sample, this clonotype turned up many times. The chain employs TRBV15 and TRBJ2-5; unclear D gene. In germline, CDR1 is LNHNV, CDR2 YYDKDF (reference sequence). The germline V and J ends were trimmed by 5 bases and 5 bases, with 15 bases remaining between them. This CDR3 is built from 14 residues. CDR3 in DNA: TGTGCCACCAGCGGCCTAGGGTCGAGGGAGACCCAGTACTTC. The encoded protein is CATSGLGSRETQYF.

This clonotype was detected many times. V gene TRBV24-1 combines with J gene TRBJ1-1; the match to TRBD1 covers 7 bases. Germline CDR1 and CDR2: KGHDR and SFDVKD. V was clipped by 2 bases and J by 3 bases; unmatched bases: 5. The CDR3 spans 15 residues. CDR3 DNA: TGTGCCACCAGTGATTCAACAACAGGGGACACTGAAGCTTTCTTT. As protein: CATSDSTTGDTEAFF.

There are many counts of this clonotype. V usage is TRBV5-1 and J usage is TRBJ1-2; no clear D gene. The germline gives CDR1 SGHRS, CDR2 YFSETQ. V was pared by 3 bases and J by 5 bases, with 14 bases between. This CDR3 contains 14 residues. The CDR3 spells CASSSPTGKYGYTF. Here the CDR3 DNA reads TGCGCCAGCAGCTCCCCGACCGGGAAGTATGGCTACACCTTC.

This clonotype was counted ten times or more. The chain has TRBV20-1 and TRBJ1-2, with unresolved D. The V and J ends lost 0 bases and 4 bases respectively, with 9 bases between them. Germline assignment: CDR1 DFQATT and CDR2 SNEGSKA (reference sequence). The CDR3 has 13 residues. CDR3 loop: CSARDLRSYGYTF. DNA for the CDR3: TGCAGTGCTAGAGATCTGCGTTCCTATGGCTACACCTTC.

This clonotype was counted ten times or more. V usage is TRBV12-3 or TRBV12-4 and J usage is TRBJ1-1, with a tentative D call TRBD1 (6 bases). This CDR3 contains 14 residues. V was trimmed by 5 bases and J by 5 bases, leaving 15 bases between them. CDR3 in amino acids: CASSPYRVGTEAFF. In DNA form, the CDR3 reads TGTGCCAGCAGTCCATACAGGGTAGGAACTGAAGCTTTCTTT.

This clonotype was seen many times. The chain is built from TRBV30 and TRBJ1-1, with TRBD1 matching over 7 bases. Per the germline V gene, CDR1 is GTSNPN and CDR2 is SVGIG (reference sequence). V trimming: 1 base; J trimming: 4 bases; junction bases outside the gene matches: 0. This CDR3 is 12 amino acids long. CDR3 in amino acids: CAWSGDSTEAFF. CDR3 DNA sequence: TGTGCCTGGAGTGGGGACAGCACTGAAGCTTTCTTT.

This clonotype came up a few times. The rearrangement uses TRBV12-3 or TRBV12-4 and TRBJ1-1; perhaps TRBD1 as D (5 bases). The CDR3 totals 14 residues. Between the trimmed V and J ends, which lost 5 bases and 7 bases, there was a span of 17 bases. The CDR3 DNA sequence: TGTGCCAGCAGTCCCCGCCCAGGGTGGGGTGAAGCTTTCTTT. Translated, it gives CASSPRPGWGEAFF.

The chain uses TRBV3-1 and TRBJ2-1; D is uncertain. CDR3 length: 12 residues. Germline V gives CDR1 LGHDT, CDR2 YNNKEL (reference sequence). V gave up 0 bases and J gave up 10 bases, with 7 bases separating them. CDR3 region: CASSQDRREQFF. The CDR3 region has the DNA TGTGCCAGCAGCCAAGATCGAAGAGAGCAGTTCTTC.

This clonotype has ten or more counts. The gene calls are TRBV20-1 and TRBJ2-3; D is perhaps TRBD1 or TRBD2 (5 bases each). V gave up 1 base and J gave up 6 bases, with 17 bases separating them. The CDR3 is 15 amino acids. CDR1 and CDR2 from the germline V gene are DFQATT and SNEGSKA (reference sequence). The CDR3 here is CSARVAGRDWDTQYF. The CDR3 DNA is TGCAGTGCTAGAGTGGCAGGGAGAGACTGGGATACGCAGTATTTT.

This clonotype was counted ten times or more. The chain links TRBV11-2 to TRBJ1-1; D might be TRBD1 (6 bases). The length of the CDR3 is 15 residues. Germline V gene lookup returns CDR1 SGHAT and CDR2 FQNNGV. Trimming shortened V by 5 bases and J by 4 bases, and 17 bases separated the two germline ends. CDR3 amino acids: CASSPAQGVGTEAFF. CDR3 nucleotide sequence: TGTGCCAGCAGCCCAGCACAGGGAGTTGGCACTGAAGCTTTCTTT.

The chain combines TRBV6-6 with TRBJ1-5; a possible D gene is TRBD1 (5 bases). Trimming removed 6 bases at V and 2 bases at J, with 14 bases between. The V gene's germline CDR1 is MNHNY and CDR2 SVGAGI (reference sequence). The CDR3 is 15 amino acids. CDR3 sequence reads: CASSLTVEGNQPQHF. The CDR3 DNA reads as TGTGCCAGCAGCTTGACAGTGGAAGGCAATCAGCCCCAGCATTTT.

In its sample, this clonotype was seen many times. The rearrangement uses TRBV20-1 and TRBJ2-1; 9 nucleotides match TRBD1. V was pared by 4 bases and J by 8 bases, with 12 bases of the junction left unmatched. CDR1 DFQATT and CDR2 SNEGSKA come from the germline V gene (reference sequence). The CDR3 contains 15 residues. CDR3 region: CSAIGTTGGRHEQFF. The CDR3 DNA follows: TGCAGTGCTATAGGGACTACAGGGGGCCGGCATGAGCAGTTCTTC.